Each of the 14 T cell receptor beta chains below was sequenced from the same sample in a study of OX40 agonist ivuxolimab in advanced cancers. The library was obtained by the immunoSEQ multiplex PCR assay. The immuneACCESS repertoire file appears here via TCRdb, limited to in-frame rearrangements. These files lack a portion of the clones; in checked studies, under half of the deficit traces to unresolved V genes, and the cause of the others is not known. Across this sample there are fewer than 70,000 clones, with approximately 82% seen only once. In total, the top ten clones hold 2% to 3% of the sample. The sample here was CD4+ or CD8+ T cells sorted from blood, taken in a trial of the OX40 agonist ivuxolimab. These receptors were obtained from an adult with an advanced solid tumor such as melanoma, head and neck, liver or kidney cancer.

V usage is TRBV6-1 and J usage is TRBJ1-5; D ambiguous. With 6 bases removed from V and 3 bases from J, the gap between germline ends came to 12 bases. The CDR3 runs 14 residues. Per germline, CDR1 MNHNS and CDR2 SASEGT. CDR3 protein: CASRGVGLNQPQHF. The CDR3 coding sequence is TGTGCCAGCAGAGGTGTAGGCCTCAATCAGCCCCAGCATTTT.

The chain's CDR3 is CASSPPGTGPPYEQYF. The CDR3 region has the DNA TGTGCCAGCTCACCACCGGGGACAGGCCCACCCTACGAGCAGTACTTC. The V call is TRBV18, the J call TRBJ2-7, with 8 bases lining up with TRBD1. Germline loops: CDR1 KGHSH, CDR2 LQKENI. V lost 0 bases to trimming and J lost 2 bases; unmatched junction nucleotides: 6. CDR3 size: 16 residues.

The V and J genes are TRBV11-3 and TRBJ2-2; no clear D gene. The CDR3 sequence is 12 residues long. Trimming took off 1 base at V and 8 bases at J, with 5 bases between the two ends. The germline V gene has CDR1 SGHNT and CDR2 YENEEA. The DNA for the CDR3 is TGTGCCAGCAGCTTAGTAGGGGGGGAGCTGTTTTTT. Its protein product is CASSLVGGELFF.

The rearrangement uses TRBV4-1 and TRBJ1-2; 7 nucleotides match TRBD1. V trimming: 1 base; J trimming: 3 bases; junction bases outside the gene matches: 2. Germline CDR1 is MGHRA and CDR2 is YSYEKL. This CDR3 spans 14 amino acids. Here the CDR3 reads CASSQGDRYYGYTF. In DNA, the CDR3 is TGCGCCAGCAGCCAAGGGGACAGATACTATGGCTACACCTTC.

V gene TRBV6-1 combines with J gene TRBJ2-5, with D uncertain. V lost 4 bases and J lost 2, with 2 bases in between. The germline V gene encodes CDR1 MNHNS and CDR2 SASEGT. CDR3 size: 11 residues. The DNA for the CDR3 is TGTGCCAGCAGTGTTCAAGAGACCCAGTACTTC. Translated, it gives CASSVQETQYF.

The chain couples TRBV6-1 to TRBJ2-3; D gene uncertain. Germline values: CDR1 MNHNS, CDR2 SASEGT. This CDR3 contains 15 residues. V lost 8 bases and J 0 bases, leaving 15 bases between the germline ends. The CDR3 reads CASGVQRWSTDTQYF. In DNA form, the CDR3 reads TGTGCCAGCGGGGTACAGCGATGGAGCACAGATACGCAGTATTTT.

The CDR3 nucleotides are TGTGCCAGCAGGGACCGCTACTTCTATGGCTACACCTTC. Amino acids: CASRDRYFYGYTF. The chain joins TRBV6-1 to TRBJ1-2; D gene ambiguous. Trimming took off 6 bases at V and 4 bases at J, with 12 bases between the two ends. The CDR3 length is 13 residues. CDR1 is MNHNS, CDR2 SASEGT, per germline.

This clone was detected only a few times. The chain employs TRBV4-3 and TRBJ1-1; D is undetermined. V was cut by 8 bases and J by 1 base, with 11 bases left in between. This CDR3 has 13 amino acids. Germline CDR1 is LGHNA and CDR2 is YSLEER. The CDR3 is CASASQRNTEAFF. In DNA form, the CDR3 reads TGCGCCAGCGCCTCACAGAGGAACACTGAAGCTTTCTTT.

The rearrangement links TRBV19 to TRBJ1-5; TRBD1 aligns across 10 bases. CDR3 length: 15 amino acids. V trimming: 1 base; J trimming: 6 bases; junction bases outside the gene matches: 3. Germline assignment: CDR1 LNHDA and CDR2 SQIVND (reference sequence). The CDR3 loop is CASSIGTGGSQPQHF. For the CDR3, the DNA is TGTGCCAGTAGTATAGGGACAGGGGGGAGTCAGCCCCAGCATTTT.

This clone was seen only once. The V call is TRBV7-2, the J call TRBJ2-3, with a possible D match to TRBD2 (7 bases). Trimming cost V 4 bases and J 4 bases, with 18 bases left between them. The CDR3 length is 16 residues. Germline V gene data show CDR1 as SGHTA and CDR2 as FQGNSA. CDR3 sequence: CASSSYAGARADTQYF. The CDR3 DNA reads as TGTGCCAGCAGCTCATACGCGGGGGCCCGAGCAGATACGCAGTATTTT.

V gene TRBV11-1 combines with J gene TRBJ2-3; 11 bases line up with TRBD2. The CDR3 spans 16 residues. J lost 4 bases, V lost 2 bases, and 5 bases had no gene match. Germline V gene lookup returns CDR1 SGHAT and CDR2 FQDESV (reference sequence). CDR3: CASSLIAGGTADTQYF. CDR3 coding DNA: TGTGCCAGCAGCTTAATAGCGGGGGGGACGGCAGATACGCAGTATTTT. The whole variable domain, filled in from reference TRBV11-1 and TRBJ2-3, reads EAEVAQSPRYKITEKSQAVAFWCDPISGHATLYWYRQILGQGPELLVQFQDESVVDDSQLPKDRFSAERLKGVDSTLKIQPAELGDSAMYLCASSLIAGGTADTQYFGPGTRLTVL.

The chain joins TRBV27 to TRBJ1-4; TRBD1 matches at 7 bases. The length of the CDR3 is 13 residues. Unmatched junction bases numbered 7, after V lost 2 bases and J lost 13 bases. From germline, CDR1 is MNHEY and CDR2 SMNVEV (reference sequence). CDR3 sequence: CASSLQGGWLLFF. The CDR3, as DNA: TGTGCCAGCAGTTTACAGGGGGGGTGGTTACTGTTTTTT.

This clone was seen a single time. The J gene is TRBJ2-7, the V gene TRBV5-1; D gene ambiguous. Between the trimmed V and J ends, which lost 0 bases and 2 bases, there was a span of 9 bases. This CDR3 is built from 14 residues. The germline CDR1 and CDR2 sequences are SGHRS and YFSETQ. The CDR3 DNA reads TGCGCCAGCAGCTTGGCGATTAGAACCTACGAGCAGTACTTC. Translated: CASSLAIRTYEQYF. The full variable domain, rest sourced from reference TRBV5-1 and TRBJ2-7, is KAGVTQTPRYLIKTRGQQVTLSCSPISGHRSVSWYQQTPGQGLQFLFEYFSETQRNKGNFPGRFSGRQFSNSRSEMNVSTLELGDSALYLCASSLAIRTYEQYFGPGTRLTVT.

This clone occurred once. This sequence joins TRBV7-8 and TRBJ2-5; D possibly corresponds to TRBD2 (6 bases). The CDR3 extends over 16 amino acids. Deletions cut 3 bases from V and 5 bases from J, with 19 bases between. Germline CDR1 is SGHVS and CDR2 is FQNEAQ. In nucleotides, the CDR3 is TGTGCCAGCAGCTTGACGCGGGGTAGTATAGGTGAGACCCAGTACTTC. Translated, it gives CASSLTRGSIGETQYF.